Shown below are 8 T cell receptor beta chains from a single sample sequenced in a study of blood T cell repertoires in COVID-19. The method was immunoSEQ multiplex PCR; TCRdb's version includes in-frame clones alone and lacks a portion of them. The sample holds tens of thousands of clones, 70% to 90% seen once. Sequencing used peripheral blood. All receptors derive from a human donor in a cohort sampled during active COVID-19.

The chain joins TRBV7-9 to TRBJ2-7; D is possibly TRBD1 (6 bases). There are 15 residues in the CDR3. The V end lost 4 bases, the J end lost 0 bases, and 13 bases lay between the germline ends. The V gene's germline CDR1 is SEHNR and CDR2 FQNEAQ (reference sequence). The CDR3 coding sequence is TGTGCCAGCAGCTCCTTTGGGGGCCTCTCCTACGAGCAGTACTTC. Translated: CASSSFGGLSYEQYF.

The chain employs TRBV9 and TRBJ1-1; D call uncertain. With 1 base removed from V and 0 bases from J, the gap between germline ends came to 13 bases. This CDR3 has 16 amino acids. Looked up from germline, CDR1 is SGDLS and CDR2 is YYNGEE. The CDR3 nucleotides read TGTGCCAGCAGCGTAAGCGGAGATAGACTGAACACTGAAGCTTTCTTT. It specifies CASSVSGDRLNTEAFF. The whole variable domain, remainder taken from reference TRBV9 and TRBJ1-1, is DSGVTQTPKHLITATGQRVTLRCSPRSGDLSVYWYQQSLDQGLQFLIQYYNGEERAKGNILERFSAQQFPDLHSELNLSSLELGDSALYFCASSVSGDRLNTEAFFGQGTRLTVV.

The J gene is TRBJ2-7, the V gene TRBV7-6; TRBD2 aligns across 8 bases. Germline CDR1 SGHVS, CDR2 FNYEAQ. This CDR3 spans 16 amino acids. V lost 3 bases and J lost 5; bases outside the gene matches: 12. The CDR3 DNA sequence: TGTGCCAGCAGCTTGACGGGGGGGACCCTATCCCACGAGCAGTACTTC. Its protein product is CASSLTGGTLSHEQYF.

The chain uses TRBV20-1 and TRBJ1-2; D uncertain. This CDR3 region has 11 residues. CDR1 is DFQATT, CDR2 SNEGSKA, per germline (reference sequence). V dropped 1 base and J dropped 6 bases, with 6 bases sitting between them. The CDR3, as DNA: TGCAGTGCTAGAGTTATTGATGGCTACACCTTC. It translates to CSARVIDGYTF.

The chain has TRBV5-4 and TRBJ2-2; possible D gene TRBD2, 6 bases. CDR3 length equals 16 residues. Germline values: CDR1 SGHNT, CDR2 YYREEE (reference sequence). Trimming shortened V by 0 bases and J by 6 bases, and 15 bases separated the two germline ends. The CDR3 loop reads CASSLGATRGAGELFF. The DNA of the CDR3 is TGTGCCAGCAGCTTGGGCGCGACTAGGGGAGCCGGGGAGCTGTTTTTT. Using reference TRBV5-4 and TRBJ2-2 for the parts outside the CDR3, the full variable domain is ETGVTQSPTHLIKTRGQQVTLRCSSQSGHNTVSWYQQALGQGPQFIFQYYREEENGRGNFPPRFSGLQFPNYSSELNVNALELDDSALYLCASSLGATRGAGELFFGEGSRLTVL.

The chain carries TRBV10-2 and TRBJ1-2, with 12 bases matching TRBD1. CDR3 length equals 14 residues. V lost 5 bases and J lost 8; bases outside the gene matches: 6. The germline CDR1 and CDR2 sequences are WSHSY and SAAADI. CDR3 in amino acids: CASSWDRGQGGYTF. The CDR3 bases are TGCGCCAGCAGTTGGGACAGGGGGCAAGGAGGCTACACCTTC.

V is TRBV9 and J is TRBJ2-7; 8 bases agree with TRBD1. The CDR3 consists of 14 residues. V gave up 3 bases and J gave up 2 bases; unmatched junction bases: 4. Germline V CDR1 and CDR2: SGDLS, YYNGEE. CDR3 nucleotides: TGTGCCAGCAGCGAGTCAGGGGGCACCTACGAGCAGTACTTC. Translation gives CASSESGGTYEQYF.

The V call is TRBV6-5, the J call TRBJ2-7; 7 bases align to TRBD1. CDR1 and CDR2 (germline): MNHEY, SVGAGI. The CDR3 has 13 residues. V lost 7 bases, J lost 3 bases, and 6 bases stayed unmatched. The CDR3 DNA reads as TGTGCCAGCACGACAGGGAGAGGCTACGAGCAGTACTTC. Translating gives CASTTGRGYEQYF.